The clone carrying this T cell receptor (beta chain) was recorded only once. As yet, its antigen is unknown. At sample collection, these patients were off therapy. The data were taken from a study of CD39 and CD103 CD8 tumor-infiltrating T cells. Findings and caveats of the study: Blood and uninvolved lymph node rarely held DP TIL clonotypes.

The CDR3 spans 15 residues. V dropped 0 bases and J dropped 4; count of bases not matched to a gene: 3. CDR1 is SGDLS, CDR2 YYNGEE, per germline. The protocol was immunoSEQ multiplex PCR, while the TCRdb copy is restricted to in-frame clones and leaves out a portion. The sample holds over 15,000 clones; around nine tenths are singletons and the top ten take about 4.5%. The TCR was taken from a human donor with head and neck squamous cell carcinoma. V and J are TRBV9 and TRBJ1-3; TRBD1 agrees at 8 bases. Specimen: CD8+ T cells sorted from blood. Subset denoted: total memory CD8 T cells (CD45RA-CCR7+/-) from blood or uninvolved lymph node. DNA for the CDR3: TGTGCCAGCAGCGTAGAGGACAGGGCAGGAAACACCATATATTTT. It yields the protein CASSVEDRAGNTIYF.